The clone carrying this TCR beta chain was seen many times. Its antigen is not known. This sample was included in a study of response to subunit inactivated influenza vaccine. TCRdb re-derived calls from the RT-PCR reads in MiXCR, one entry per CDR3 protein. The sample has approximately 490,000 distinct CDR3 sequences, 7.2% seen once. Germline V gene lookup returns CDR1 DFQATT and CDR2 SNEGSKA (reference sequence). The CDR3 has 15 amino acids. V lost 7 bases, J lost 7 bases, and 23 bases lay in between. Study-wide results and limits: Each seasonal flu vaccination may recruit only limited new T cells, authors suggested.

This TCR derives from a man aged 50 to 75 who received an inactivated influenza vaccine. The rearrangement links TRBV20-1 to TRBJ2-1; tentatively, D is TRBD1 (6 bases). The sequencing here drew on PBMCs from blood, taken approximately 25 months after vaccination. DNA for the CDR3: TGCAGTGTTGACCAGAGGGGGTCTCGACCGAATGAGCAGTTCTTC. Translating it yields CSVDQRGSRPNEQFF.